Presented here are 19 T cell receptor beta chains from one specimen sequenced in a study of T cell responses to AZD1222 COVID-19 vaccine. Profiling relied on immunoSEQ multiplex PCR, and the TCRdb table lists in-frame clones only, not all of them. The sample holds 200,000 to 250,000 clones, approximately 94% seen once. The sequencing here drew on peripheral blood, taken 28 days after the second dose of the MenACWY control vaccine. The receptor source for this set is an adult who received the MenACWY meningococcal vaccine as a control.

The CDR3 DNA sequence: TGTGCCAGCGGAACCGGGGGGGCGAGAGAGCAGTACTTC. Its translation: CASGTGGAREQYF. J is TRBJ2-7 and V is TRBV7-9, with 8 bases lining up with TRBD2. The V and J ends lost 8 bases and 7 bases, in that order; junction bases with no gene match: 10. Germline V gene lookup returns CDR1 SEHNR and CDR2 FQNEAQ (reference sequence). The CDR3 has 13 residues. The whole variable domain, remainder taken from reference TRBV7-9 and TRBJ2-7, is DTGVSQNPRHKITKRGQNVTFRCDPISEHNRLYWYRQTLGQGPEFLTYFQNEAQLEKSRLLSDRFSAERPKGSFSTLEIQRTEQGDSAMYLCASGTGGAREQYFGPGTRLTVT.

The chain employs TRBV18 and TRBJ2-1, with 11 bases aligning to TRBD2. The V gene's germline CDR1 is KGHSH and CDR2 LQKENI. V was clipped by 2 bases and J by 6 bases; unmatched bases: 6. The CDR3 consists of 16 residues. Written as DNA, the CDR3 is TGTGCCAGCTCACCAGCATCTAGCGGGAGGATCAATGAGCAGTTCTTC. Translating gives CASSPASSGRINEQFF.

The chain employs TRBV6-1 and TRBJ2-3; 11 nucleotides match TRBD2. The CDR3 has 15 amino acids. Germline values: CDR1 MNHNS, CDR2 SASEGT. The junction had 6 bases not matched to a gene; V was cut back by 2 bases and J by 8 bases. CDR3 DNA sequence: TGTGCCAGCAGTGAAAGTACTAGCGGGGGTGGTACGCAGTATTTT. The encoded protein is CASSESTSGGGTQYF.

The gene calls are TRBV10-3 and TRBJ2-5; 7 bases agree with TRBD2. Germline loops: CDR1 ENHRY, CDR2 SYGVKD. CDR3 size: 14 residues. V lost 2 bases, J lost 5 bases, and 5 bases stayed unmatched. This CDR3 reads CAISELAGEETQYF. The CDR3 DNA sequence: TGTGCCATCAGTGAGCTGGCGGGAGAGGAGACCCAGTACTTC.

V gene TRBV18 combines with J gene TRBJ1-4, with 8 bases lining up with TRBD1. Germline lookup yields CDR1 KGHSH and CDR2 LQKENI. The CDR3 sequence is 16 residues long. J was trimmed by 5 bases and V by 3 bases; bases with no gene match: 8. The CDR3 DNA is TGTGCCAGCTCACCGGGGCAGGGGGCCACAAATGAAAAACTGTTTTTT. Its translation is CASSPGQGATNEKLFF.

The CDR3 nucleotides read TGTGCCAGCAGCCACGGACAGAGCTCCTACGAGCAGTACTTC. Residues: CASSHGQSSYEQYF. This chain connects TRBV7-2 to TRBJ2-7; TRBD1 is a possible D gene (6 bases). In germline, CDR1 is SGHTA, CDR2 FQGNSA. CDR3 length: 14 amino acids. Trimming shortened V by 5 bases and J by 0 bases, and 11 bases separated the two germline ends.

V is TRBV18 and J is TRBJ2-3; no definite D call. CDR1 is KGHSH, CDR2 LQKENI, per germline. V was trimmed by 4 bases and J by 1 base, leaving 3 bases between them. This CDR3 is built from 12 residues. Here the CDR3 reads CASSQGTDTQYF. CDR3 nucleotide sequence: TGTGCCAGCTCACAGGGCACAGATACGCAGTATTTT.

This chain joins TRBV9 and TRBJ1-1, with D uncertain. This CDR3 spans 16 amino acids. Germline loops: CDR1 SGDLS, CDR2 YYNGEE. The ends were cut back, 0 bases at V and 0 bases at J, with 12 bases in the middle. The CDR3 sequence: CASSVGTSYMNTEAFF. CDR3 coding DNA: TGTGCCAGCAGCGTAGGGACGTCTTACATGAACACTGAAGCTTTCTTT.

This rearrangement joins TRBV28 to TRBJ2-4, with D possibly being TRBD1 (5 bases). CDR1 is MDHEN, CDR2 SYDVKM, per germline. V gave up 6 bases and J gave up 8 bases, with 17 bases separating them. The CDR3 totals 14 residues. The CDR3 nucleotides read TGTGCCAGCAGAGGGGATGGGATGGGGTACATTCAGTACTTC. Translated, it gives CASRGDGMGYIQYF.

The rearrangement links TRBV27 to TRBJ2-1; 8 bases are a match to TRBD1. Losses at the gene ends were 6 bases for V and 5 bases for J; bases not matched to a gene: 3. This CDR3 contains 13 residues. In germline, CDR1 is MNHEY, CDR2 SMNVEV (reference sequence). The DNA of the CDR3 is TGTGCCAGCAGAAGGACAGGGAACAATGAGCAGTTCTTC. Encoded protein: CASRRTGNNEQFF.

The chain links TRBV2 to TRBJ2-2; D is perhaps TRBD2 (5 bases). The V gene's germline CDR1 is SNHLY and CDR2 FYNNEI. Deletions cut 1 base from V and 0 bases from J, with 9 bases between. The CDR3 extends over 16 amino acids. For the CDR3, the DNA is TGTGCCAGCAGTGAAGGAGGGTTCGCGAACACCGGGGAGCTGTTTTTT. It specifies CASSEGGFANTGELFF.

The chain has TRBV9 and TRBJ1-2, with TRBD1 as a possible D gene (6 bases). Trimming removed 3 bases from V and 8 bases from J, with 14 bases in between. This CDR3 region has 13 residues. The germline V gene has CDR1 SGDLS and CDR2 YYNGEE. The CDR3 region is CASSAVQGNGYTF. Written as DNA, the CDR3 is TGTGCCAGCAGCGCAGTACAGGGAAACGGCTACACCTTC.

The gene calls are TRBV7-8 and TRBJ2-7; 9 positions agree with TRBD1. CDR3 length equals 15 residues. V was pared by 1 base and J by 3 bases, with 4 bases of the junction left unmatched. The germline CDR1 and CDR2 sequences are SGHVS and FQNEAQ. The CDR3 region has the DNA TGTGCCAGCAGCTTAGAGGGGACAGGGAACTACGAGCAGTACTTC. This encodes CASSLEGTGNYEQYF.

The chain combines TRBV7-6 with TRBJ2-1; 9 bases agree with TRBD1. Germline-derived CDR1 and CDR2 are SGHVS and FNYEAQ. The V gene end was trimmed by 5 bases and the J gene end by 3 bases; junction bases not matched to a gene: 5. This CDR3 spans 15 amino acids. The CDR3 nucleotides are TGTGCCAGCAGCGGAGAGGGACAGGGCTACAATGAGCAGTTCTTC. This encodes CASSGEGQGYNEQFF.

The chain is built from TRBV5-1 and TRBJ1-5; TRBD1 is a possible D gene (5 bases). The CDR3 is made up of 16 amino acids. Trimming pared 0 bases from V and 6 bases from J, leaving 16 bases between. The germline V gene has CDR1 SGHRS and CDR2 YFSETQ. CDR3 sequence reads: CASSLAGWGPGQPQHF. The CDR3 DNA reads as TGCGCCAGCAGCTTGGCGGGGTGGGGCCCCGGTCAGCCCCAGCATTTT. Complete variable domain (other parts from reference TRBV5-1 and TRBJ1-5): KAGVTQTPRYLIKTRGQQVTLSCSPISGHRSVSWYQQTPGQGLQFLFEYFSETQRNKGNFPGRFSGRQFSNSRSEMNVSTLELGDSALYLCASSLAGWGPGQPQHFGDGTRLSIL.

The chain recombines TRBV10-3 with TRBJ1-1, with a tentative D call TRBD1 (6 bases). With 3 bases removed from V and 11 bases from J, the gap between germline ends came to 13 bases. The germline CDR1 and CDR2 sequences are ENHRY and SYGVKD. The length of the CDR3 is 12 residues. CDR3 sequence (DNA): TGTGCCATCAGTGAAGGTTACAGGGTCGCTTTCTTT. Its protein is CAISEGYRVAFF.

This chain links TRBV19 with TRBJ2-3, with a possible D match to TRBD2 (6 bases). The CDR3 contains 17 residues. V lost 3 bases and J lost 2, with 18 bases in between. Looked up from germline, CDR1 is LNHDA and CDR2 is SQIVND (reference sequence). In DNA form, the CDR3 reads TGTGCCAGTAGTATGGCCGGGACTCCTTCTTACACAGATACGCAGTATTTT. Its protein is CASSMAGTPSYTDTQYF.

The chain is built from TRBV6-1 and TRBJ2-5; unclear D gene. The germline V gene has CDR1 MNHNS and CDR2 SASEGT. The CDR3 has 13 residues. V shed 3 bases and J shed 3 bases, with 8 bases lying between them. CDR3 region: CASSDLVKETQYF. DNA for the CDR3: TGTGCCAGCAGTGATCTCGTTAAAGAGACCCAGTACTTC.

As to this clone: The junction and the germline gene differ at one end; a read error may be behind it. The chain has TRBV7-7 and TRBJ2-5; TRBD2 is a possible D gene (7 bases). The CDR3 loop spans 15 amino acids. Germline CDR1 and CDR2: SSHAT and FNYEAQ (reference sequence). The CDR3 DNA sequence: TGTGCTAGCAGCTCGTATGGGGGGGCAGAGAAGACCCAGTACTTC. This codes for CASSSYGGAEKTQYF.